This T cell receptor beta chain was documented in a study of shared clonotypes between healthy human individuals. Sequencing used immunoSEQ multiplex PCR; TCRdb keeps in-frame clones, though not all of them. The table has millions of clones, 85% to 95% seen once. For this clone: Its antigen is currently unknown.

Findings and limits, study-wide: Some clonotypes were shared by all four sorted-subset donors, while others were not shared. The non-shared ones had lower generation probabilities than the shared ones. Sharing across a few donors was seen in around 5% of naive CD4 clonotypes. It was only blood that was sampled, and tissue repertoires likely differ.

J gave up 5 bases and V 6 bases, and 7 bases lay outside the gene matches. Per germline, CDR1 WSHSY and CDR2 SAAADI. The length of the CDR3 is 14 residues. This TCR was recovered from a man between 18 and 35 years old in good health. V is TRBV10-2 and J is TRBJ2-1; 7 bases are a match to TRBD2. Sequencing was performed on naive CD4+ T cells sorted from blood. Noted subset: CD45RA+ positively selected. The DNA for the CDR3 is TGCGCCAGCAGGAAACTAGCGCAGCACAATGAGCAGTTCTTC. Translation gives CASRKLAQHNEQFF.